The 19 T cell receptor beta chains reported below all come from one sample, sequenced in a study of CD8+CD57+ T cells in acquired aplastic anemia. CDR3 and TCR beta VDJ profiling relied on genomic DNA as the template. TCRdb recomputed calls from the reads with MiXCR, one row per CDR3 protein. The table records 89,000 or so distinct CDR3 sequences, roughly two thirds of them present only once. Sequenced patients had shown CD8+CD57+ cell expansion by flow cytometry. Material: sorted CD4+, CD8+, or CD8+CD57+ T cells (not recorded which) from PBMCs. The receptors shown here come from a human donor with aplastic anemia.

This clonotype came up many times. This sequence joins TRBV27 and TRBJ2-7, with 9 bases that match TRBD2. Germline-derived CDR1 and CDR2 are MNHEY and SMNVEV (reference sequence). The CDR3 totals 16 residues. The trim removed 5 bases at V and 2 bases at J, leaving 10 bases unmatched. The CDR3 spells CASSPSASGDAYEQYF. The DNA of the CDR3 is TGTGCCAGCAGTCCCTCGGCTAGCGGGGATGCCTACGAGCAGTACTTC.

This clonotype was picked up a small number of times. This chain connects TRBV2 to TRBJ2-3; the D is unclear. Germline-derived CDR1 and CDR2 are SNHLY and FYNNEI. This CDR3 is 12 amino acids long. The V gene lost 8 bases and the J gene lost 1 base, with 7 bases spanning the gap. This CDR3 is CASLLGTDTQYF. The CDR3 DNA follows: TGTGCCAGCCTTCTCGGCACAGATACGCAGTATTTT.

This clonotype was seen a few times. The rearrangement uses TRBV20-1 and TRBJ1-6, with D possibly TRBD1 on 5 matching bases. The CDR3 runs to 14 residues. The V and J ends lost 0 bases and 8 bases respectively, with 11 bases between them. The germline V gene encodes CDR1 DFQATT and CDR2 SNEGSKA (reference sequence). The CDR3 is CSARDPQGHSPLHF. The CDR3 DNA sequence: TGCAGTGCTAGAGACCCTCAGGGACATTCACCCCTCCACTTT.

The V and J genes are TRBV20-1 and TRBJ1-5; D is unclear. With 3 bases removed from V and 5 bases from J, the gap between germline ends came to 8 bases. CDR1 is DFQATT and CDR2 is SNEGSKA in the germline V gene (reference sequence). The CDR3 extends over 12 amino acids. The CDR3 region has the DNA TGCAGTGCTAGCCGAGTCGATCAGCCCCAGCATTTT. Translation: CSASRVDQPQHF.

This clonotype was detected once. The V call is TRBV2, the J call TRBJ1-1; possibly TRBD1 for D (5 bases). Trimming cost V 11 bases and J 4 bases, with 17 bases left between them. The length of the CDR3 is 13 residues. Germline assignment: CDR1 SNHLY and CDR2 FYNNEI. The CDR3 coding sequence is TGTGCCTCCCGAAGGGAAGGGGCCACTGAAGCTTTCTTT. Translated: CASRREGATEAFF.

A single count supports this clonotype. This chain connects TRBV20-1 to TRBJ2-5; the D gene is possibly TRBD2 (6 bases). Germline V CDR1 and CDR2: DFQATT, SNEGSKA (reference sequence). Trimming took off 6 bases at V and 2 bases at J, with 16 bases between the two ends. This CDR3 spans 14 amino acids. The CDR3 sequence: CSAEDWREQETQYF. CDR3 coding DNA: TGCAGTGCCGAGGACTGGCGGGAACAAGAGACCCAGTACTTC.

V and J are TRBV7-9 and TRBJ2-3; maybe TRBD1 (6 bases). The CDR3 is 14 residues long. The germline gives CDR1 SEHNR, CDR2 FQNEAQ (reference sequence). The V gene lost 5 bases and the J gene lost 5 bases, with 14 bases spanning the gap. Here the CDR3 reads CASSPGRGGDTQYF. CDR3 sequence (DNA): TGTGCCAGCAGCCCTGGCAGGGGTGGAGATACGCAGTATTTT. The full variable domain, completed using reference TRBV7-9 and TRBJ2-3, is DTGVSQNPRHKITKRGQNVTFRCDPISEHNRLYWYRQTLGQGPEFLTYFQNEAQLEKSRLLSDRFSAERPKGSFSTLEIQRTEQGDSAMYLCASSPGRGGDTQYFGPGTRLTVL.

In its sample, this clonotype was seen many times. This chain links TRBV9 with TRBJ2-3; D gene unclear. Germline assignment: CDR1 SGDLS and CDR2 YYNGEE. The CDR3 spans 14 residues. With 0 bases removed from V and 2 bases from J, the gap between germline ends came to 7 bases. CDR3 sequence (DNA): TGTGCCAGCAGCGTAGCTACCACCACAGATACGCAGTATTTT. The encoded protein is CASSVATTTDTQYF.

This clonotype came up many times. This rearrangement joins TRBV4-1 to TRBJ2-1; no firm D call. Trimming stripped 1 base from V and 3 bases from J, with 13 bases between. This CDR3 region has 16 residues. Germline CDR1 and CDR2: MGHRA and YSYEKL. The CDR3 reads CASSQVGRKVYNEQFF. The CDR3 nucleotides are TGCGCCAGCAGCCAAGTAGGGCGGAAGGTCTACAATGAGCAGTTCTTC.

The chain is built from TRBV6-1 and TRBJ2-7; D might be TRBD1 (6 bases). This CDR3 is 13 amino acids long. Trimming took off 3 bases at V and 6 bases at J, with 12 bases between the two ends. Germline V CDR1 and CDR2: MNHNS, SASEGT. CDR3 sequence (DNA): TGTGCCAGCAGTGATGAAGGGGGTGGCGAGCAGTACTTC. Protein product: CASSDEGGGEQYF.

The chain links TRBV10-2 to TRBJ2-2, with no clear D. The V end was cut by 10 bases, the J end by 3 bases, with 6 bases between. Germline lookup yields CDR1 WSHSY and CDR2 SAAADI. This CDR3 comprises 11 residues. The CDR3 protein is CATTDTGELFF. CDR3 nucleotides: TGCGCCACTACTGACACCGGGGAGCTGTTTTTT.

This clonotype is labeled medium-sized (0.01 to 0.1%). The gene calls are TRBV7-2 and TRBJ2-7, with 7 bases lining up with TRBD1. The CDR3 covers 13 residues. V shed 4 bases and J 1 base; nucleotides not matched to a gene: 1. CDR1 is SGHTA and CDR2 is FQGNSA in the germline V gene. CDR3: CASSSQGSYEQYF. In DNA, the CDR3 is TGTGCCAGCAGCTCACAGGGGTCCTACGAGCAGTACTTC.

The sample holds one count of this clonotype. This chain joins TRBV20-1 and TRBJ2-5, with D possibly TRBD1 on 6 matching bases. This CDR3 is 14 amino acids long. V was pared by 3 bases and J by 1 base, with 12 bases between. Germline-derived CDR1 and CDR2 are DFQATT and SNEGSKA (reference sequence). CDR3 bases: TGCAGTGCTAGTCGGACAGAGTCCCAAGAGACCCAGTACTTC. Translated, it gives CSASRTESQETQYF.

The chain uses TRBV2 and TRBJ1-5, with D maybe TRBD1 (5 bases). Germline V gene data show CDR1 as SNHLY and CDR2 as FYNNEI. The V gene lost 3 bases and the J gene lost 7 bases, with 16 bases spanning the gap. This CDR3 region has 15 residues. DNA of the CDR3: TGTGCCAGCAGTGACAGAGACAGTTCCTACCAGCCCCAGCATTTT. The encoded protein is CASSDRDSSYQPQHF.

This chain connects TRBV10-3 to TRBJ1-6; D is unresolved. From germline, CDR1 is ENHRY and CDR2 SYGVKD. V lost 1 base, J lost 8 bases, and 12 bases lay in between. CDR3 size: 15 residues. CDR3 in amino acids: CAISELGLGDSPLHF. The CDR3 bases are TGTGCCATCAGTGAGTTGGGCCTGGGTGATTCACCCCTCCACTTT.

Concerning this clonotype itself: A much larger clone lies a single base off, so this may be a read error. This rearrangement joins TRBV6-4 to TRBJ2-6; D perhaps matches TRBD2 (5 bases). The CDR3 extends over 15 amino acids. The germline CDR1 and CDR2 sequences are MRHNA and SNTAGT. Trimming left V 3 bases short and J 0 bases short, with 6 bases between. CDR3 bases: TGTGCCAGCAGTGAAGGGAGCTCTGGGGCCAACGTCCTGACTTTC. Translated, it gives CASSEGSSGANVLTF.

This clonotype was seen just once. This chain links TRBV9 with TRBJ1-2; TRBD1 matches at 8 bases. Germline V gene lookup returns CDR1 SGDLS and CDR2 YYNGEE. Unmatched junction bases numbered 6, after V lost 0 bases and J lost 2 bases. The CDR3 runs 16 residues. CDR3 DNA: TGTGCCAGCAGCGTAGAGCGGGACAGGCCCAACTATGGCTACACCTTC. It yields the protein CASSVERDRPNYGYTF. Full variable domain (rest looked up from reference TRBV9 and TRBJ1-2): DSGVTQTPKHLITATGQRVTLRCSPRSGDLSVYWYQQSLDQGLQFLIQYYNGEERAKGNILERFSAQQFPDLHSELNLSSLELGDSALYFCASSVERDRPNYGYTFGSGTRLTVV.

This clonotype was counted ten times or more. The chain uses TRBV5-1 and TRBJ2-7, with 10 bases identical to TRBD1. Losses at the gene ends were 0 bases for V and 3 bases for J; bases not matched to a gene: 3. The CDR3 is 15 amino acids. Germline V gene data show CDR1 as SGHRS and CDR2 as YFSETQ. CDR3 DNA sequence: TGCGCCAGCAGCTTGGGGACAGGGGGTGGCTACGAGCAGTACTTC. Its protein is CASSLGTGGGYEQYF.

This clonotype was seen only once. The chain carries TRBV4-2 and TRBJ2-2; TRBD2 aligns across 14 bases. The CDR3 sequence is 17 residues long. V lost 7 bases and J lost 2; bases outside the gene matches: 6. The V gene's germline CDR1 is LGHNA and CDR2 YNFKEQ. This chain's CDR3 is CASNGGTSGGNTGELFF. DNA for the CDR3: TGTGCCAGCAACGGAGGGACTAGCGGGGGTAACACCGGGGAGCTGTTTTTT.